Below, 18 T cell receptor beta chains from the same sample are listed, as sequenced in a study of OX40 agonist ivuxolimab in advanced cancers. Method: immunoSEQ multiplex PCR; TCRdb's copy keeps in-frame clones and lacks some. This sample has around 50,000 clones; nearly 90% occur once, and the top ten carry 0.64%. This sample comprised CD4+ or CD8+ T cells sorted from blood, obtained in a trial of the OX40 agonist ivuxolimab. The receptor source for this set is an adult with an advanced solid tumor such as melanoma, head and neck, liver or kidney cancer.

V usage is TRBV30 and J usage is TRBJ1-5, with D possibly matching TRBD1 (5 bases). Looked up from germline, CDR1 is GTSNPN and CDR2 is SVGIG (reference sequence). Between the trimmed V and J ends, which lost 2 bases and 2 bases, there was a span of 16 bases. The CDR3 extends over 16 amino acids. The CDR3 sequence: CAWSRAGFYGNQPQHF. The CDR3 coding sequence is TGTGCCTGGAGTCGGGCAGGGTTTTATGGCAATCAGCCCCAGCATTTT. The full variable domain, completed using reference TRBV30 and TRBJ1-5, is SQTIHQWPATLVQPVGSPLSLECTVEGTSNPNLYWYRQAAGRGLQLLFYSVGIGQISSEVPQNLSASRPQDRQFILSSKKLLLSDSGFYLCAWSRAGFYGNQPQHFGDGTRLSIL.

CDR3 amino acids: CASSQVWTGDEKLFF. The DNA for the CDR3 is TGCGCCAGCAGCCAAGTTTGGACAGGGGATGAAAAACTGTTTTTT. The chain joins TRBV4-1 to TRBJ1-4; TRBD1 matches 9 bases. J gave up 6 bases and V 1 base, and 3 bases lay outside the gene matches. CDR3 length equals 15 residues. Germline assignment: CDR1 MGHRA and CDR2 YSYEKL.

The rearrangement uses TRBV27 and TRBJ1-4, with a weak D call TRBD1 (6 bases). V lost 5 bases to trimming and J lost 7 bases, with 11 bases between them. CDR1 and CDR2 (germline): MNHEY, SMNVEV (reference sequence). This CDR3 region has 13 residues. DNA for the CDR3: TGTGCCAGCAGTAACAGGGTTTTTGAAAAACTGTTTTTT. This sequence encodes CASSNRVFEKLFF.

V usage is TRBV5-1 and J usage is TRBJ2-3; D gene unclear. Germline assignment: CDR1 SGHRS and CDR2 YFSETQ. The CDR3 sequence is 15 residues long. The V end was cut by 1 base, the J end by 0 bases, with 9 bases between. Written as DNA, the CDR3 is TGCGCCAGCAGCTTGACTTTTGGGAGCACAGATACGCAGTATTTT. Translated: CASSLTFGSTDTQYF.

The J gene is TRBJ2-2, the V gene TRBV30, with TRBD1 matching 8 bases. V shed 5 bases and J 0 bases; nucleotides not matched to a gene: 2. Germline-derived CDR1 and CDR2 are GTSNPN and SVGIG (reference sequence). CDR3 length: 14 amino acids. For the CDR3, the DNA is TGTGCCTGGGCGGGACAGGCGAACACCGGGGAGCTGTTTTTT. It yields the protein CAWAGQANTGELFF.

The J gene is TRBJ1-5, the V gene TRBV6-5; no definite D call. V was shortened by 11 bases and J by 3 bases, with 20 bases between the two germline ends. The CDR3 is 15 amino acids. Germline lookup yields CDR1 MNHEY and CDR2 SVGAGI. The CDR3 is CARHPGPSDNQPQHF. As DNA, the CDR3 is TGTGCCCGTCATCCGGGCCCGTCGGACAATCAGCCCCAGCATTTT.

Here the CDR3 DNA reads TGTGCCAGCAGCTCCATAGTCGGCAATGAGCAGTTCTTC. Translation: CASSSIVGNEQFF. V is TRBV5-4 and J is TRBJ2-1; D is undetermined. The CDR3 is made up of 13 amino acids. Trimming left V 3 bases short and J 6 bases short, with 10 bases between. Germline CDR1 SGHNT, CDR2 YYREEE (reference sequence).

The chain has TRBV10-3 and TRBJ1-3, with D perhaps TRBD1 (5 bases). Between the trimmed V and J ends, which lost 5 bases and 8 bases, there was a span of 13 bases. The CDR3 is 13 amino acids. Germline values: CDR1 ENHRY, CDR2 SYGVKD. CDR3 region: CAISFGTGDTIYF. CDR3 DNA sequence: TGTGCCATCAGTTTCGGGACTGGCGACACCATATATTTT.

This chain joins TRBV2 and TRBJ2-5, with D possibly matching TRBD1 (5 bases). Trimming removed 6 bases from V and 1 base from J, with 9 bases in between. The CDR3 loop spans 13 amino acids. Germline loops: CDR1 SNHLY, CDR2 FYNNEI. CDR3 amino acids: CASSGQGQETQYF. The CDR3 DNA is TGTGCCAGCAGCGGCCAGGGCCAAGAGACCCAGTACTTC.

The V call is TRBV19, the J call TRBJ2-1, with no clear D. Germline V gene lookup returns CDR1 LNHDA and CDR2 SQIVND (reference sequence). Between the trimmed V and J ends, which lost 3 bases and 1 base, there was a span of 10 bases. The CDR3 runs 15 residues. CDR3 DNA sequence: TGTGCCAGTAGTATCTCAGCGCTTTCCTACAATGAGCAGTTCTTC. It codes for CASSISALSYNEQFF.

This chain joins TRBV21-1 and TRBJ1-3. TRBV21-1 is marked as a pseudogene. The CDR3 sequence is 17 residues long. CDR3 bases: TGTGCCAGCACCTGTGGGCCTGGAGAGACTGTTTTTCACACCATATATTTT. It yields the protein CASTCGPGETVFHTIYF.

V gene TRBV15 combines with J gene TRBJ2-7, with TRBD1 matching over 7 bases. J gave up 4 bases and V 0 bases, and 3 bases lay outside the gene matches. The germline V gene has CDR1 LNHNV and CDR2 YYDKDF (reference sequence). The CDR3 is 14 residues long. CDR3 in amino acids: CATSRDLQGYEQYF. CDR3 nucleotide sequence: TGTGCCACCAGCAGAGATTTACAGGGGTACGAGCAGTACTTC.

V is TRBV2 and J is TRBJ1-5; D is undetermined. Germline V gene data show CDR1 as SNHLY and CDR2 as FYNNEI. V was clipped by 0 bases and J by 5 bases, with 5 bases between them. The CDR3 spans 13 residues. The CDR3 spells CASSEASDQPQHF. CDR3 nucleotide sequence: TGTGCCAGCAGTGAAGCATCAGATCAGCCCCAGCATTTT.

The chain recombines TRBV4-2 with TRBJ2-5; D is ambiguous. The ends were cut back, 0 bases at V and 2 bases at J, with 10 bases in the middle. The length of the CDR3 is 15 residues. CDR1 and CDR2 (germline): LGHNA, YNFKEQ. CDR3 loop: CASSQDDQVQETQYF. CDR3 nucleotides: TGTGCCAGCAGCCAAGATGACCAGGTGCAAGAGACCCAGTACTTC.

The V gene is TRBV19, the J gene TRBJ2-7, with a tentative D call TRBD2 (7 bases). The V gene's germline CDR1 is LNHDA and CDR2 SQIVND (reference sequence). CDR3 length: 15 amino acids. V was shortened by 9 bases and J by 1 base, with 19 bases between the two germline ends. The CDR3 loop reads CASSLIGGTSYEQYF. CDR3 nucleotide sequence: TGTGCCAGCAGCCTCATCGGGGGGACATCCTACGAGCAGTACTTC.

This clone was found a few times. This rearrangement joins TRBV6-1 to TRBJ1-1; 8 bases map to TRBD1. This CDR3 comprises 14 residues. The V gene's germline CDR1 is MNHNS and CDR2 SASEGT. V trimming: 7 bases; J trimming: 4 bases; junction bases outside the gene matches: 8. In DNA form, the CDR3 reads TGTGCCAGCACCCAGACAGGGGAGTCCACTGAAGCTTTCTTT. As protein: CASTQTGESTEAFF.

This rearrangement joins TRBV2 to TRBJ2-1, with TRBD1 matching over 8 bases. J lost 7 bases, V lost 4 bases, and 6 bases had no gene match. Germline V gene sequence: CDR1 SNHLY, CDR2 FYNNEI. The CDR3 runs to 14 residues. The CDR3 region is CASSVDRAPNEQFF. CDR3 sequence (DNA): TGTGCCAGCAGTGTGGACAGGGCACCAAATGAGCAGTTCTTC. Based on the CDR3 plus reference TRBV2 and TRBJ2-1, the full variable domain is EPEVTQTPSHQVTQMGQEVILRCVPISNHLYFYWYRQILGQKVEFLVSFYNNEISEKSEIFDDQFSVERPDGSNFTLKIRSTKLEDSAMYFCASSVDRAPNEQFFGPGTRLTVL.

This chain links TRBV2 with TRBJ2-1; D ambiguous. Per the germline V gene, CDR1 is SNHLY and CDR2 is FYNNEI. The CDR3 has 16 residues. The V end lost 0 bases, the J end lost 1 base, and 10 bases lay between the germline ends. The CDR3 spells CASSEAVAGSYNEQFF. As DNA, the CDR3 is TGTGCCAGCAGTGAAGCGGTGGCCGGTTCCTACAATGAGCAGTTCTTC.